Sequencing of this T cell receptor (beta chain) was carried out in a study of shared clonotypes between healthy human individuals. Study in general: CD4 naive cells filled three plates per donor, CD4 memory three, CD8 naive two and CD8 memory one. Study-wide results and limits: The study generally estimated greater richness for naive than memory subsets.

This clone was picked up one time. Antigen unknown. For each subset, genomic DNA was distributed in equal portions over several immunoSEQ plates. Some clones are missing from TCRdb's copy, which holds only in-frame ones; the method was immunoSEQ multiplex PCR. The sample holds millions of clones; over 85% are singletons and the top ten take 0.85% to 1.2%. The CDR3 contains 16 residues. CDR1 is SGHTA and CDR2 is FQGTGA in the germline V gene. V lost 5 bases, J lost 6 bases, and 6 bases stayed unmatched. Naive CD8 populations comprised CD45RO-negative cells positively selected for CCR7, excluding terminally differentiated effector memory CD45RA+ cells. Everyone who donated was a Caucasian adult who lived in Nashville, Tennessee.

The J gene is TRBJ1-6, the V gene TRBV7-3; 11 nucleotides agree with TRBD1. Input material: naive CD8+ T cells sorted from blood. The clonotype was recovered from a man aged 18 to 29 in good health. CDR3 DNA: TGTGCCAGCAGCGCACTGGGACAGGGGGGTAATTCACCCCTCCACTTT. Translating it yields CASSALGQGGNSPLHF.